This T cell receptor (beta chain) was captured by sequencing in a study of shared clonotypes between healthy human individuals. Study-level results: Across subsets, estimated richness was generally greater for naive than for memory populations. Generation probabilities of non-shared clonotypes were lower (relative to those shared by all four donors).

Original analysis: Sequence data from immunoSEQ were junction-only and lacked quality scores; consequently, filtering differed. Assay used: immunoSEQ multiplex PCR; TCRdb lists only in-frame clones, some missing. The V and J calls and clone size are taken from that table; D and trimming were inferred from the DNA. Here the sample spans approximately 2.5 million clones, more than 80% being singletons. It was into CD45RA+ naive and CD45RA-negative memory subsets that the CD4+ cells were split. V was shortened by 2 bases and J by 4 bases, with 13 bases between the two germline ends. In germline, CDR1 is SGHDT, CDR2 YYEEEE. The CDR3 extends over 15 amino acids. Comment on this clone: The antigen is unknown.

This TCR was recovered from a man aged 18-30 years in good health. The chain couples TRBV5-6 to TRBJ1-3; no definite D call. The sample was naive CD4+ T cells sorted from blood. The subset: CD45RA+ positively selected. The CDR3 reads CASSFRATSGNTIYF. In nucleotides, the CDR3 is TGTGCCAGCAGCTTCCGGGCCACGAGCGGAAACACCATATATTTT.